A single sample gave rise to the 26 T cell receptor beta chains below, sequenced in a study of cytotoxic CD8 clonotypes in ibrutinib-treated CLL. Only in-frame clones appear in the TCRdb table, and some are missing; sequencing was by immunoSEQ multiplex PCR. The top ten clones hold about 2% of a sample with 150,000 to 200,000 clones, 81% of them seen once. Sequencing used PBMCs, obtained after 12 months of ibrutinib treatment. These receptors were collected from a human donor with chronic lymphocytic leukemia.

This sequence joins TRBV6-5 and TRBJ1-1; TRBD1 is a possible D gene (6 bases). Germline CDR1 and CDR2: MNHEY and SVGAGI. The CDR3 consists of 15 residues. Trimming stripped 4 bases from V and 1 base from J, with 13 bases between. CDR3 sequence: CASSSRGGRNTEAFF. The CDR3 coding sequence is TGTGCCAGCAGTTCCAGAGGGGGGCGGAACACTGAAGCTTTCTTT.

This clone was counted between two and nine times. This chain uses TRBV7-2 with TRBJ2-3, with D possibly TRBD1 on 6 matching bases. The V gene's germline CDR1 is SGHTA and CDR2 FQGNSA. Trimming removed 5 bases from V and 0 bases from J, with 9 bases in between. The CDR3 has 14 residues. CDR3 in amino acids: CASSPDRSTDTQYF. The CDR3, as DNA: TGTGCCAGCAGCCCGGACAGAAGCACAGATACGCAGTATTTT.

This sequence joins TRBV19 and TRBJ2-1; perhaps TRBD2 as D (5 bases). The CDR3 is made up of 13 amino acids. The germline V and J ends were trimmed by 6 bases and 5 bases, with 11 bases remaining between them. Germline assignment: CDR1 LNHDA and CDR2 SQIVND (reference sequence). The CDR3 spells CASSLLGHNEQFF. The DNA for the CDR3 is TGTGCCAGTAGCCTACTAGGGCACAATGAGCAGTTCTTC.

There are many counts of this clone. V usage is TRBV5-1 and J usage is TRBJ1-3; D unclear. With 2 bases removed from V and 2 bases from J, the gap between germline ends came to 5 bases. The CDR3 sequence is 13 residues long. The germline gives CDR1 SGHRS, CDR2 YFSETQ. The CDR3 bases are TGCGCCAGCAGCTTAGATCCTGGAAACACCATATATTTT. This gives the protein CASSLDPGNTIYF.

CDR3 coding DNA: TGTGCCAGCAGCTTGGATGGTAGCTCTGGGGCCAACGTCCTGACTTTC. It specifies CASSLDGSSGANVLTF. V and J are TRBV5-4 and TRBJ2-6, with D unclear. This CDR3 is 16 amino acids long. Germline V CDR1 and CDR2: SGHNT, YYREEE (reference sequence). V dropped 0 bases and J dropped 0 bases, with 7 bases sitting between them.

This clone has a single count. This sequence joins TRBV21-1 and TRBJ2-3; TRBD1 reflects the table's D call only, with no check against the DNA. TRBV21-1 is a known pseudogene. The length of the CDR3 is 16 residues. CDR3 nucleotides: TGTGCCAGCCGCCCAGGGGGCACTCTAAGCACAGATACGCAGTATTTT. Translated, it gives CASRPGGTLSTDTQYF.

The V and J genes are TRBV2 and TRBJ2-2; perhaps TRBD1 as D (6 bases). V was pared by 6 bases and J by 1 base, with 21 bases between. Germline-derived CDR1 and CDR2 are SNHLY and FYNNEI. The CDR3 totals 18 residues. In DNA, the CDR3 is TGTGCCAGCAGCCCCGCCCCCCCAGGGGCCGGGAACACCGGGGAGCTGTTTTTT. Protein product: CASSPAPPGAGNTGELFF.

J is TRBJ2-1 and V is TRBV7-2, with D perhaps matching TRBD2 (6 bases). Germline V gives CDR1 SGHTA, CDR2 FQGNSA. Trimming left V 3 bases short and J 7 bases short, with 19 bases between. CDR3 size: 16 residues. The CDR3 loop reads CASSFAPGPGGNEQFF. As DNA, the CDR3 is TGTGCCAGCAGCTTCGCCCCAGGACCTGGGGGGAATGAGCAGTTCTTC. The entire variable domain, with the rest obtained from reference TRBV7-2 and TRBJ2-1, is as follows: GAGVSQSPSNKVTEKGKDVELRCDPISGHTALYWYRQSLGQGLEFLIYFQGNSAPDKSGLPSDRFSAERTGGSVSTLTIQRTQQEDSAVYLCASSFAPGPGGNEQFFGPGTRLTVL.

This clone was detected once. J is TRBJ2-7 and V is TRBV28; no reliable D call. V dropped 5 bases and J dropped 4 bases, with 9 bases sitting between them. Germline loops: CDR1 MDHEN, CDR2 SYDVKM. The CDR3 runs to 12 residues. CDR3 amino acids: CASSTTSYEQYF. DNA for the CDR3: TGTGCCAGCAGTACCACCAGTTACGAGCAGTACTTC.

The rearrangement uses TRBV27 and TRBJ2-5; D is undetermined. Germline V gene sequence: CDR1 MNHEY, CDR2 SMNVEV (reference sequence). The CDR3 totals 17 residues. Between the trimmed V and J ends, which lost 5 bases and 2 bases, there was a span of 21 bases. This CDR3 reads CASSHLTRTGRQETQYF. The CDR3, as DNA: TGTGCCAGCAGTCACTTAACCAGGACCGGTCGGCAAGAGACCCAGTACTTC.

This clone was seen once. The rearrangement joins TRBV7-9 to TRBJ2-1; D may be TRBD1 or TRBD2 (5 bases each). CDR3 length: 15 amino acids. Germline CDR1 is SEHNR and CDR2 is FQNEAQ (reference sequence). Trimming pared 2 bases from V and 7 bases from J, leaving 15 bases between. The CDR3: CASSLMGVWRNEQFF. The CDR3 region has the DNA TGTGCCAGCAGCTTAATGGGGGTTTGGCGTAATGAGCAGTTCTTC.

This chain connects TRBV5-1 to TRBJ2-1, with D possibly being TRBD1 (5 bases). CDR1 is SGHRS and CDR2 is YFSETQ in the germline V gene. Deletions cut 7 bases from V and 2 bases from J, with 13 bases between. CDR3 length equals 14 residues. This CDR3 reads CASSPMDTYNEQFF. In DNA form, the CDR3 reads TGCGCCAGCTCTCCGATGGACACCTACAATGAGCAGTTCTTC.

The CDR3 here is CATLPGQREHNEKLFF. The CDR3 nucleotides read TGTGCCACCCTCCCGGGACAGCGGGAGCATAATGAAAAACTGTTTTTT. This chain uses TRBV6-6 with TRBJ1-4; 7 nucleotides line up with TRBD1. Germline V gene data show CDR1 as MNHNY and CDR2 as SVGAGI (reference sequence). Germline trimming cut 10 bases from V and 4 bases from J; bases unmatched to any gene: 15. The CDR3 loop spans 16 amino acids.

The rearrangement uses TRBV28 and TRBJ2-7; D is ambiguous. The germline V and J ends were trimmed by 2 bases and 1 base, with 3 bases remaining between them. In germline, CDR1 is MDHEN, CDR2 SYDVKM. CDR3 length: 12 residues. The CDR3 DNA reads as TGTGCCAGCAGTTTAATTTCCTACGAGCAGTACTTC. Protein: CASSLISYEQYF.

The chain has TRBV19 and TRBJ2-7; 7 bases map to TRBD2. This CDR3 contains 13 residues. The germline V gene has CDR1 LNHDA and CDR2 SQIVND (reference sequence). V shed 2 bases and J 6 bases; nucleotides not matched to a gene: 4. CDR3 nucleotide sequence: TGTGCCAGTAGTATACGGGAGGCGGTCGAGCAGTACTTC. Amino acids: CASSIREAVEQYF.

This clone came up once. This rearrangement joins TRBV6-4 to TRBJ1-5; TRBD1 matches at 7 bases. This CDR3 is built from 15 residues. Germline-derived CDR1 and CDR2 are MRHNA and SNTAGT. V was clipped by 0 bases and J by 6 bases; unmatched bases: 5. CDR3 amino acids: CASSDSGGKGQPQHF. The CDR3 DNA follows: TGTGCCAGCAGTGACTCAGGGGGCAAGGGTCAGCCCCAGCATTTT.

This rearrangement joins TRBV7-2 to TRBJ1-2, with TRBD1 as a possible D gene (5 bases). V was clipped by 5 bases and J by 5 bases, with 21 bases between them. The V gene's germline CDR1 is SGHTA and CDR2 FQGNSA. The CDR3 is 16 amino acids. The CDR3 sequence: CASSGWQGTSGYGYTF. In DNA form, the CDR3 reads TGTGCCAGCAGCGGATGGCAGGGCACGTCTGGGTATGGCTACACCTTC. Based on the CDR3 plus reference TRBV7-2 and TRBJ1-2, the full variable domain is GAGVSQSPSNKVTEKGKDVELRCDPISGHTALYWYRQSLGQGLEFLIYFQGNSAPDKSGLPSDRFSAERTGGSVSTLTIQRTQQEDSAVYLCASSGWQGTSGYGYTFGSGTRLTVV.

This clone came up a few times. This chain joins TRBV5-6 and TRBJ1-2; D remains unclear. Germline V gene sequence: CDR1 SGHDT, CDR2 YYEEEE. The V gene lost 4 bases and the J gene lost 4 bases, with 17 bases spanning the gap. This CDR3 comprises 15 residues. The CDR3 DNA reads as TGTGCCAGCAGCGGACCATCGATTGGCCCCTATGGCTACACCTTC. It yields the protein CASSGPSIGPYGYTF.

The chain recombines TRBV4-2 with TRBJ2-7; D unresolved. The CDR3 consists of 13 residues. The ends were cut back, 1 base at V and 6 bases at J, with 10 bases in the middle. Germline CDR1 and CDR2: LGHNA and YNFKEQ. The CDR3 is CASSQAGVFEQYF. Here the CDR3 DNA reads TGTGCCAGCAGCCAAGCGGGTGTCTTCGAGCAGTACTTC.

The chain's CDR3 is CASSSQGVAYNEQFF. The CDR3 bases are TGTGCCAGCAGCTCCCAGGGGGTGGCGTACAATGAGCAGTTCTTC. This chain joins TRBV7-2 and TRBJ2-1; 7 nucleotides match TRBD1. The V gene end was trimmed by 4 bases and the J gene end by 4 bases; junction bases not matched to a gene: 7. Germline V gene data show CDR1 as SGHTA and CDR2 as FQGNSA. The CDR3 contains 15 residues.

The chain combines TRBV10-1 with TRBJ2-1; tentative D call: TRBD1 (6 bases). This CDR3 comprises 15 residues. CDR1 is WNHNN and CDR2 is SYGVQD in the germline V gene (reference sequence). Deletions cut 2 bases from V and 6 bases from J, with 14 bases between. The CDR3 reads CASSEGFRDINEQFF. The DNA of the CDR3 is TGCGCCAGCAGTGAGGGATTCCGGGACATCAATGAGCAGTTCTTC.

The chain uses TRBV23-1 and TRBJ2-6; D is undetermined. TRBV23-1 is annotated as an ORF whose role is uncertain. CDR3 size: 19 residues. V was trimmed by 3 bases and J by 0 bases, leaving 18 bases between them. The CDR3 reads CASSHFSRLQRSGANVLTF. In DNA form, the CDR3 reads TGCGCCAGCAGTCATTTTTCTCGTCTCCAACGCTCTGGGGCCAACGTCCTGACTTTC.

This chain connects TRBV29-1 to TRBJ2-7; possibly TRBD1 for D (6 bases). This CDR3 spans 13 amino acids. The germline CDR1 and CDR2 sequences are SQVTM and ANQGSEA. V was cut by 4 bases and J by 1 base, with 11 bases left in between. CDR3 bases: TGCAGCGTTGGGCAGGGGTGGTCCTACGAGCAGTACTTC. Translation: CSVGQGWSYEQYF.

Comment on this clone: The identical CDR3 is also encoded by other nucleotide sequences in the sample. V usage is TRBV27 and J usage is TRBJ1-1; D perhaps matches TRBD1 (5 bases). Trimming took off 2 bases at V and 2 bases at J, with 6 bases between the two ends. The CDR3 contains 13 residues. The germline V gene encodes CDR1 MNHEY and CDR2 SMNVEV (reference sequence). This CDR3 is CASSLRGNTEAFF. The DNA of the CDR3 is TGTGCCAGCAGTTTAAGGGGCAACACTGAAGCTTTCTTT.

This chain joins TRBV7-2 and TRBJ2-7; 7 positions agree with TRBD1. The ends lost 5 bases at V and 2 bases at J; junction bases unmatched: 9. This CDR3 contains 15 residues. Looked up from germline, CDR1 is SGHTA and CDR2 is FQGNSA. Here the CDR3 reads CASSAGTVDPYEQYF. The DNA of the CDR3 is TGTGCCAGCAGCGCCGGGACAGTAGATCCCTACGAGCAGTACTTC.

V usage is TRBV13 and J usage is TRBJ1-1; no clear D. V was shortened by 5 bases and J by 4 bases, with 17 bases between the two germline ends. The CDR3 runs 15 residues. CDR1 and CDR2 from the germline V gene are PRHDT and FYEKMQ (reference sequence). The CDR3 sequence is CASSARIKKGTEAFF. For the CDR3, the DNA is TGTGCCAGCAGCGCCCGAATCAAAAAAGGCACTGAAGCTTTCTTT.